This T cell receptor beta chain derives from a study of graft-versus-host responses after intestinal transplantation. Study in general: Recipients underwent multivisceral, liver-intestinal, or isolated intestinal transplants.

Regarding the study as a whole: Individuals who had graft-donor T cell macrochimerism had allografts that showed high graft-versus-host to host-versus-graft clonal ratios. Recipient marrow contained GvH clones, some of which appeared first in ileum or blood.

Germline assignment: CDR1 GTSNPN and CDR2 SVGIG (reference sequence). This CDR3 is 15 amino acids long. V was clipped by 1 base and J by 0 bases, with 11 bases between them. Concerning this clone itself: Its antigen remains unknown.

Produced via immunoSEQ multiplex PCR; TCRdb's table is partial and in-frame only. Altogether fewer than 65,000 clones are present, approximately 88% being singletons, with the ten largest covering approximately 0.6%. Specimen: unstimulated CD4+ T cells sorted from spleen or lymph node cells, collected before transplant. The origin of this receptor is a human donor who was the organ donor for an intestinal transplant. The V and J genes are TRBV30 and TRBJ2-3, with D perhaps TRBD2 (6 bases). CDR3 nucleotides: TGTGCCTGGAGTGGGGGGAGGACTAGCACAGATACGCAGTATTTT. Translation gives CAWSGGRTSTDTQYF.